The next 31 T cell receptor beta chains were all read from a single sample in a study of blood T cell repertoires in COVID-19. The table came from immunoSEQ multiplex PCR; TCRdb's copy has only in-frame clones and leaves some out. The repertoire holds approximately 410,000 clones, with about nine tenths as singletons. The sample comprised peripheral blood. The receptor set was obtained from a woman in her twenties or thirties with active or convalescent COVID-19.

The chain employs TRBV19 and TRBJ2-1; D might be TRBD2 (6 bases). Between the trimmed V and J ends, which lost 7 bases and 7 bases, there was a span of 17 bases. Looked up from germline, CDR1 is LNHDA and CDR2 is SQIVND (reference sequence). The CDR3 extends over 14 amino acids. The CDR3 reads CASTSSGGWNEQFF. CDR3 sequence (DNA): TGTGCCAGTACCTCCTCTGGAGGGTGGAATGAGCAGTTCTTC.

The chain combines TRBV6-2 or TRBV6-3 with TRBJ2-2; D remains unclear. V shed 1 base and J shed 3 bases, with 3 bases lying between them. Germline V CDR1 and CDR2: MNHEY, SVGEGT. There are 13 residues in the CDR3. The CDR3 spells CASSYFDTGELFF. The DNA of the CDR3 is TGTGCCAGCAGTTACTTCGACACCGGGGAGCTGTTTTTT.

J is TRBJ1-1 and V is TRBV19; D unresolved. The germline V and J ends were trimmed by 8 bases and 0 bases, with 16 bases remaining between them. The germline CDR1 and CDR2 sequences are LNHDA and SQIVND (reference sequence). This CDR3 is 15 amino acids long. CDR3 protein: CASLPFGIMNTEAFF. The DNA for the CDR3 is TGTGCCAGTCTTCCCTTCGGGATTATGAACACTGAAGCTTTCTTT. Full variable domain (missing parts from reference TRBV19 and TRBJ1-1): DGGITQSPKYLFRKEGQNVTLSCEQNLNHDAMYWYRQDPGQGLRLIYYSQIVNDFQKGDIAEGYSVSREKKESFPLTVTSAQKNPTAFYLCASLPFGIMNTEAFFGQGTRLTVV.

This clone was seen a handful of times. The chain recombines TRBV11-2 with TRBJ1-2; 9 bases match TRBD1. V lost 3 bases to trimming and J lost 7 bases; unmatched junction nucleotides: 3. The CDR3 has 13 amino acids. Germline V gives CDR1 SGHAT, CDR2 FQNNGV. The CDR3 DNA is TGTGCCAGCAGCTTGGGACAGGGTGGTGGCTACACCTTC. Its translation: CASSLGQGGGYTF.

J is TRBJ1-2 and V is TRBV29-1; no reliable D call. The V end lost 4 bases, the J end lost 3 bases, and 9 bases lay between the germline ends. This CDR3 region has 12 residues. Germline values: CDR1 SQVTM, CDR2 ANQGSEA. CDR3 nucleotides: TGCAGCGTTGCCAGTCTTGACTATGGCTACACCTTC. As protein: CSVASLDYGYTF.

The rearrangement links TRBV5-4 to TRBJ1-5; TRBD1 might be the D (5 bases). This CDR3 region has 14 residues. Germline CDR1 is SGHNT and CDR2 is YYREEE (reference sequence). Between the trimmed V and J ends, which lost 9 bases and 5 bases, there was a span of 18 bases. The CDR3 loop is CATSTQGVYQPQHF. The CDR3 nucleotides read TGTGCCACCTCTACCCAAGGGGTATATCAGCCCCAGCATTTT.

The chain carries TRBV27 and TRBJ1-5; 7 nucleotides match TRBD1. V trimming: 2 bases; J trimming: 6 bases; junction bases outside the gene matches: 7. The CDR3 contains 15 residues. Germline V CDR1 and CDR2: MNHEY, SMNVEV (reference sequence). This CDR3 reads CASSLTGTDLQPQHF. DNA of the CDR3: TGTGCCAGCAGTTTAACCGGGACAGACCTTCAGCCCCAGCATTTT.

This chain uses TRBV19 with TRBJ1-2; 7 bases are a match to TRBD1. V dropped 5 bases and J dropped 8; count of bases not matched to a gene: 14. CDR3 size: 15 residues. The germline V gene encodes CDR1 LNHDA and CDR2 SQIVND (reference sequence). CDR3 amino acids: CASSEQTGSLLGYTF. The CDR3 region has the DNA TGTGCCAGTAGTGAGCAGACAGGGTCTCTCCTAGGCTACACCTTC.

About this clone itself: The sample holds other DNA sequences that translate to the same CDR3. This chain connects TRBV6-5 to TRBJ1-2; D is uncertain. The V gene's germline CDR1 is MNHEY and CDR2 SVGAGI. The CDR3 is 12 residues long. Trimming left V 0 bases short and J 4 bases short, with 3 bases between. The DNA for the CDR3 is TGTGCCAGCAGTTACTCCGGCTATGGCTACACCTTC. This codes for CASSYSGYGYTF.

V usage is TRBV9 and J usage is TRBJ2-5; the match to TRBD2 covers 10 bases. J gave up 2 bases and V 4 bases, and 5 bases lay outside the gene matches. Per the germline V gene, CDR1 is SGDLS and CDR2 is YYNGEE. The CDR3 length is 15 residues. This CDR3 is CASSPRTSGQETQYF. In DNA, the CDR3 is TGTGCCAGCAGCCCCCGGACTAGCGGACAAGAGACCCAGTACTTC.

This chain uses TRBV7-9 with TRBJ1-3; 7 bases agree with TRBD1. The CDR3 covers 15 residues. The germline gives CDR1 SEHNR, CDR2 FQNEAQ (reference sequence). V shed 7 bases, J shed 1 base, and the junction held 7 bases outside the gene matches. The CDR3 loop is CASTERGLSGNTIYF. CDR3 nucleotide sequence: TGTGCCAGCACGGAGAGGGGGCTATCTGGAAACACCATATATTTT.

The chain couples TRBV2 to TRBJ2-5, with TRBD2 matching 14 bases. The CDR3 has 16 residues. V gave up 4 bases and J gave up 7 bases; unmatched junction bases: 8. CDR1 and CDR2 (germline): SNHLY, FYNNEI. This CDR3 is CASSVGLAGGLGTQYF. As DNA, the CDR3 is TGTGCCAGCAGTGTAGGACTAGCGGGGGGCTTAGGGACCCAGTACTTC.

This rearrangement joins TRBV5-5 to TRBJ1-6, with a tentative D call TRBD1 (5 bases). V gave up 0 bases and J gave up 8 bases, with 12 bases separating them. There are 15 residues in the CDR3. Germline assignment: CDR1 SGHKS and CDR2 YYEKEE (reference sequence). The CDR3 coding sequence is TGTGCCAGCAGCTTGGGGGACTTCAAGGATTCACCCCTCCACTTT. Residues: CASSLGDFKDSPLHF.

The rearrangement uses TRBV19 and TRBJ1-3; D is ambiguous. Deletions cut 8 bases from V and 0 bases from J, with 17 bases between. This CDR3 comprises 16 residues. Germline CDR1 reads LNHDA; CDR2 reads SQIVND (reference sequence). CDR3 sequence: CASHQRGSHSGNTIYF. Here the CDR3 DNA reads TGTGCCAGTCACCAACGGGGATCCCACTCTGGAAACACCATATATTTT. The full variable domain, rest sourced from reference TRBV19 and TRBJ1-3, is DGGITQSPKYLFRKEGQNVTLSCEQNLNHDAMYWYRQDPGQGLRLIYYSQIVNDFQKGDIAEGYSVSREKKESFPLTVTSAQKNPTAFYLCASHQRGSHSGNTIYFGEGSWLTVV.

The V call is TRBV2, the J call TRBJ1-5; D not certain. Germline V lookup: CDR1 SNHLY, CDR2 FYNNEI. The CDR3 is made up of 14 amino acids. V lost 3 bases, J lost 4 bases, and 10 bases lay in between. For the CDR3, the DNA is TGTGCCAGCAGTGAGATCCGGGGAAATCAGCCCCAGCATTTT. It is translated as CASSEIRGNQPQHF.

CDR3 DNA: TGTGCCAGCAAAAGACAGGCTGGTGGCTACACCTTC. Translated: CASKRQAGGYTF. The chain combines TRBV6-5 with TRBJ1-2; maybe TRBD1 (6 bases). CDR3 length equals 12 residues. Looked up from germline, CDR1 is MNHEY and CDR2 is SVGAGI. The germline V and J ends were trimmed by 7 bases and 7 bases, with 13 bases remaining between them.

This sequence joins TRBV11-2 and TRBJ1-2, with D unclear. CDR3 length: 13 residues. With 2 bases removed from V and 7 bases from J, the gap between germline ends came to 11 bases. Germline loops: CDR1 SGHAT, CDR2 FQNNGV. This chain's CDR3 is CASSLTDPSGYTF. For the CDR3, the DNA is TGTGCCAGCAGCTTAACCGACCCTAGTGGCTACACCTTC.

The CDR3 loop is CASSEAKIGETLATGGYTF. Here the CDR3 DNA reads TGTGCCAGCAGTGAAGCGAAGATAGGGGAAACTCTTGCAACAGGCGGCTACACCTTC. J is TRBJ1-2 and V is TRBV6-1; weak D call: TRBD1 (5 bases). Trimming stripped 0 bases from V and 8 bases from J, with 28 bases between. This CDR3 is 19 amino acids long. The V gene's germline CDR1 is MNHNS and CDR2 SASEGT.

The CDR3 loop reads CASSLGTSESETQYF. The DNA for the CDR3 is TGTGCCAGCTCACTGGGGACTAGCGAGTCAGAGACCCAGTACTTC. This rearrangement joins TRBV18 to TRBJ2-5; 10 bases map to TRBD2. This CDR3 has 15 residues. After removal of 4 bases from V and 4 bases from J, the junction contained 6 bases not matched to a gene. Germline-derived CDR1 and CDR2 are KGHSH and LQKENI.

V and J are TRBV3-1 (or the pseudogene TRBV3-2) and TRBJ2-7, with D possibly being TRBD1 (5 bases). Germline V lookup: CDR1 LGHDT, CDR2 YNNKEL (reference sequence). The CDR3 consists of 14 residues. Trimming shortened V by 4 bases and J by 2 bases, and 12 bases separated the two germline ends. CDR3 nucleotides: TGTGCCAGCAGCCGGCCGGGCAGGGCCTACGAGCAGTACTTC. This sequence encodes CASSRPGRAYEQYF.

This clone has a single count. The CDR3 is CAWSGGTGTGELFF. The CDR3 nucleotides are TGTGCCTGGAGCGGCGGGACTGGCACCGGGGAGCTGTTTTTT. The chain uses TRBV30 and TRBJ2-2; a weak D match, TRBD2 (6 bases). CDR3 length: 14 amino acids. V lost 3 bases and J 4 bases, leaving 12 bases between the germline ends. Per the germline V gene, CDR1 is GTSNPN and CDR2 is SVGIG (reference sequence). Filled out from reference TRBV30 and TRBJ2-2, the complete variable domain reads SQTIHQWPATLVQPVGSPLSLECTVEGTSNPNLYWYRQAAGRGLQLLFYSVGIGQISSEVPQNLSASRPQDRQFILSSKKLLLSDSGFYLCAWSGGTGTGELFFGEGSRLTVL.

The CDR3 loop is CATSPGQGYGYTF. The CDR3 coding sequence is TGTGCCACCAGCCCGGGACAGGGTTATGGCTACACCTTC. The V and J genes are TRBV24-1 and TRBJ1-2, with TRBD1 matching over 9 bases. The CDR3 is made up of 13 amino acids. Per the germline V gene, CDR1 is KGHDR and CDR2 is SFDVKD. V was clipped by 7 bases and J by 5 bases; unmatched bases: 4.

The CDR3 loop is CASSLATGGAGEKLFF. CDR3 in DNA: TGTGCCAGCAGCTTAGCGACAGGGGGCGCGGGTGAAAAACTGTTTTTT. The chain couples TRBV7-6 to TRBJ1-4, with TRBD1 identical over 10 bases. The V segment lost 0 bases and the J segment 7 bases; nucleotides outside the gene matches: 5. Germline-derived CDR1 and CDR2 are SGHVS and FNYEAQ. This CDR3 is 16 amino acids long.

The chain couples TRBV18 to TRBJ2-3, with 8 bases aligning to TRBD2. Germline V lookup: CDR1 KGHSH, CDR2 LQKENI. V dropped 11 bases and J dropped 1; count of bases not matched to a gene: 8. The CDR3 is 14 amino acids. The CDR3, as DNA: TGTGCCTCCCTTCGGGGGGGGCGCACAGATACGCAGTATTTT. It is translated as CASLRGGRTDTQYF. Together with reference TRBV18 and TRBJ2-3, the CDR3 gives the full variable domain: NAGVMQNPRHLVRRRGQEARLRCSPMKGHSHVYWYRQLPEEGLKFMVYLQKENIIDESGMPKERFSAEFPKEGPSILRIQQVVRGDSAAYFCASLRGGRTDTQYFGPGTRLTVL.

The V and J genes are TRBV7-9 and TRBJ1-6, with TRBD1 as a possible D gene (6 bases). The V end was cut by 1 base, the J end by 8 bases, with 15 bases between. From germline, CDR1 is SEHNR and CDR2 FQNEAQ (reference sequence). The CDR3 runs 16 residues. The CDR3 is CASSLGAGASDSPLHF. For the CDR3, the DNA is TGTGCCAGCAGCTTAGGGGCGGGGGCTTCGGATTCACCCCTCCACTTT.

This chain links TRBV3-1 (or the pseudogene TRBV3-2) with TRBJ2-7, with a possible D match to TRBD2 (5 bases). The CDR3 contains 14 residues. V shed 0 bases and J shed 10 bases, with 16 bases lying between them. Germline V gives CDR1 LGHDT, CDR2 YNNKEL (reference sequence). CDR3 in amino acids: CASSQDTTAGQQYF. The CDR3 DNA sequence: TGTGCCAGCAGCCAAGATACGACGGCGGGCCAACAGTACTTC.

The chain employs TRBV25-1 and TRBJ2-1, with D unclear. V was shortened by 0 bases and J by 5 bases, with 14 bases between the two germline ends. The CDR3 is made up of 16 amino acids. Germline CDR1 reads MGHDK; CDR2 reads SYGVNS. CDR3 nucleotides: TGTGCCAGCAGTGAATACCATTCCAATCTAGACAATGAGCAGTTCTTC. Residues: CASSEYHSNLDNEQFF.

The V gene is TRBV7-2, the J gene TRBJ2-1; 13 positions agree with TRBD2. Germline V gives CDR1 SGHTA, CDR2 FQGNSA. The CDR3 loop spans 16 amino acids. V was clipped by 5 bases and J by 6 bases; unmatched bases: 7. CDR3 loop: CASSARLAGGGNEQFF. The CDR3 DNA follows: TGTGCCAGCAGCGCCCGACTAGCGGGAGGCGGCAATGAGCAGTTCTTC.

This clone occurred once. The CDR3, as DNA: TGTGCCAGCGAACGAGGGGAAAAACTGTTTTTT. Translating it yields CASERGEKLFF. The genes are TRBV2 and TRBJ1-4; D is ambiguous. V dropped 8 bases and J dropped 8 bases, with 9 bases sitting between them. The CDR3 runs 11 residues. Germline V lookup: CDR1 SNHLY, CDR2 FYNNEI.

The J gene is TRBJ1-2, the V gene TRBV4-1; D call uncertain. V was cut by 1 base and J by 6 bases, with 15 bases left in between. The CDR3 is 15 residues long. Germline V lookup: CDR1 MGHRA, CDR2 YSYEKL. In DNA, the CDR3 is TGCGCCAGCAGCCAAGTTGACTCCCCCTTCGATGGCTACACCTTC. Protein product: CASSQVDSPFDGYTF.

CDR3 coding DNA: TGTGCCAGCAGTGAAATGGGACTGCAAACAAGCGGTCAGCCCCAGCATTTT. Translating it yields CASSEMGLQTSGQPQHF. The chain carries TRBV6-1 and TRBJ1-5; D is perhaps TRBD1 (5 bases). Germline CDR1 reads MNHNS; CDR2 reads SASEGT. V was trimmed by 2 bases and J by 6 bases, leaving 20 bases between them. This CDR3 has 17 amino acids.